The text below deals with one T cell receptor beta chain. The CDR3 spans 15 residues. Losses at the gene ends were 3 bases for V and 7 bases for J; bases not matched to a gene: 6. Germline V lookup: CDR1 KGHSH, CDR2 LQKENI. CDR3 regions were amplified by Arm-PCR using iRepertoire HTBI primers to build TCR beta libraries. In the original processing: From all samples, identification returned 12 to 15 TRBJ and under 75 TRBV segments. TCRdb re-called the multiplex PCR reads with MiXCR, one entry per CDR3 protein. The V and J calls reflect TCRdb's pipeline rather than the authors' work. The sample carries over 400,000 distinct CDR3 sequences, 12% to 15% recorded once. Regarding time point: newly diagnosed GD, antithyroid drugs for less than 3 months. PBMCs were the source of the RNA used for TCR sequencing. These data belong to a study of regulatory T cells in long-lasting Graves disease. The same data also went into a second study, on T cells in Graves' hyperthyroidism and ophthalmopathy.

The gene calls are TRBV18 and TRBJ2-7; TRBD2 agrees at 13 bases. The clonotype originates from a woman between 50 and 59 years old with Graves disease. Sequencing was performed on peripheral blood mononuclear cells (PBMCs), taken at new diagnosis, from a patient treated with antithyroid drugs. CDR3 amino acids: CASSPRTSGSFEQYF. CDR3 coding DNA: TGTGCCAGCTCACCCCGGACTAGCGGGAGTTTTGAGCAGTACTTC. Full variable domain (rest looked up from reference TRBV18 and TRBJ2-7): NAGVMQNPRHLVRRRGQEARLRCSPMKGHSHVYWYRQLPEEGLKFMVYLQKENIIDESGMPKERFSAEFPKEGPSILRIQQVVRGDSAAYFCASSPRTSGSFEQYFGPGTRLTVT.